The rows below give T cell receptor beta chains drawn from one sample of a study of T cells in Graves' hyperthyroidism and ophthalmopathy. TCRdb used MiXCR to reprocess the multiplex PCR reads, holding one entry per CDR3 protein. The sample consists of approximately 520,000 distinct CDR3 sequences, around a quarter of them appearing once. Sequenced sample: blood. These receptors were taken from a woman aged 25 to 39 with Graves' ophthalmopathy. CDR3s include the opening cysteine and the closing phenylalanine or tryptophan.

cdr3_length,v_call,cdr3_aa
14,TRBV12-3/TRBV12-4,CASRGQGLLYGYTF
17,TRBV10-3,CAISEDFGAGAPYEQYF
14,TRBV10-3,CAISPDRVSTEAFF
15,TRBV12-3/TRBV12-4,CASSTGTRNTGELFF
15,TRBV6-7,CASSYFLRYYTEAFF
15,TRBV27,CASSSQSGRSYEQYF
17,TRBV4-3,CASSRDRGNPPGNTIYF
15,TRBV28,CASSRGGGTAYEQYF
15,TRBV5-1,CASSPPAGTSYEQYF
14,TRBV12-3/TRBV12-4,CASSPQGVNGELFF
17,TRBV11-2,CASSSYPYTTTTTEQYF
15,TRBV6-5,CASSYSGQRPWGYTF
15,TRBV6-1,CASSPRWQRNTEAFF
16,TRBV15,CATSRDLGLLNYGYTF
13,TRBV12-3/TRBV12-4,CASSLGRNYGYTF
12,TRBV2,CASSVRGREAFF
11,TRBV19,CASKLGTEAFF
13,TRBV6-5,CASSYEGDYGYTF
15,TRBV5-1,CASRPTGGKVYGYTF
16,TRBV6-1,CASGSGQLSMNTEAFF
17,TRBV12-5,CASGLVLWGGPHQPQHF
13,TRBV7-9,CAIPQGENTEAFF
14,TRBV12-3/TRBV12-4,CASSSISGYYGYTF
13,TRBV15,CAISEEGVQPQHF
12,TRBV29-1,CSGRDRDTEAFF
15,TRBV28,CASSLGLGLSYEQYF
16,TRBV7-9,CASSSILGTASYEQYF
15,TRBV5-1,CASSSGQGSDQPQHF
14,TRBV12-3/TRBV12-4,CASSFGQGGSPLHF
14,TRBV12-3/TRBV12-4,CASSDRGTVYGYTF
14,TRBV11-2,CASSLDLTAHEAFF
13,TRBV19,CASSGGLYQPQHF
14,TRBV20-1,CSAEPGTSRSEAFF
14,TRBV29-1,CSVYSTGVQETQYF
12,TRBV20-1,CSATGGRETQYF
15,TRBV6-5,CAISFSPGANSPLHF